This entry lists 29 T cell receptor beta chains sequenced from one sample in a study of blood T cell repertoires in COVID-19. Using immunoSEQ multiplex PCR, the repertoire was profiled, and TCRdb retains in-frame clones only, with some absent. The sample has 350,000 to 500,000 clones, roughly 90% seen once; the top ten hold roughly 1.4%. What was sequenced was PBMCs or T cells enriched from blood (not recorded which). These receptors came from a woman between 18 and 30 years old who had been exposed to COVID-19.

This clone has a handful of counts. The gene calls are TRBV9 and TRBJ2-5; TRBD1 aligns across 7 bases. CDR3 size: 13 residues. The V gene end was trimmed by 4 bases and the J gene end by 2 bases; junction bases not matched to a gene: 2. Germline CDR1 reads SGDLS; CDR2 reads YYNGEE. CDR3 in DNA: TGTGCCAGCAGCCGACAGGGTCAAGAGACCCAGTACTTC. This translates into CASSRQGQETQYF. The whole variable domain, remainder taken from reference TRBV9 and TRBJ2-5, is DSGVTQTPKHLITATGQRVTLRCSPRSGDLSVYWYQQSLDQGLQFLIQYYNGEERAKGNILERFSAQQFPDLHSELNLSSLELGDSALYFCASSRQGQETQYFGPGTRLLVL.

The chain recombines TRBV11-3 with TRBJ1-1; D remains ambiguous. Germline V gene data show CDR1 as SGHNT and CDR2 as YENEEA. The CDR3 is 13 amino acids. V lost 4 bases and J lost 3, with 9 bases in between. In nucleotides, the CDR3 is TGTGCCAGCAGCTCATTCAGTGACACTGAAGCTTTCTTT. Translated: CASSSFSDTEAFF.

This CDR3 reads CASSVAPGGTDTQYF. CDR3 sequence (DNA): TGTGCCAGCAGCGTAGCTCCGGGGGGCACAGATACGCAGTATTTT. The rearrangement links TRBV9 to TRBJ2-3; D may be TRBD2 (6 bases). Germline values: CDR1 SGDLS, CDR2 YYNGEE. V was cut by 0 bases and J by 1 base, with 9 bases left in between. This CDR3 has 15 amino acids.

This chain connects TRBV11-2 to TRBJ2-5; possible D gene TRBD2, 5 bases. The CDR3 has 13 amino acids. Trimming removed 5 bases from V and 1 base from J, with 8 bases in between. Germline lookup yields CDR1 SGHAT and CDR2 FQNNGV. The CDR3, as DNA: TGTGCCAGCAGCCCCGAGGGCCAAGAGACCCAGTACTTC. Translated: CASSPEGQETQYF.

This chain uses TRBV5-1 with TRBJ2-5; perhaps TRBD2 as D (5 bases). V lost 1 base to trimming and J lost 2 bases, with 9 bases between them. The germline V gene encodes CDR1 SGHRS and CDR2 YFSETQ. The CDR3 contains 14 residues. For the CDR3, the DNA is TGCGCCAGCAGCTTGACTAGTGGGCAAGAGACCCAGTACTTC. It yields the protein CASSLTSGQETQYF.

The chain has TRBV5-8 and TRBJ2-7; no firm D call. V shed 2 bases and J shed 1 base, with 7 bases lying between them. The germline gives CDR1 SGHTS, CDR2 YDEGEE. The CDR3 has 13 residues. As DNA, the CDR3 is TGTGCCAGCAGCTTCCCCGGGTCCTACGAGCAGTACTTC. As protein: CASSFPGSYEQYF. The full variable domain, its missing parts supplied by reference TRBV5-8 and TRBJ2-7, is EAGVTQSPTHLIKTRGQQATLRCSPISGHTSVYWYQQALGLGLQFLLWYDEGEERNRGNFPPRFSGRQFPNYSSELNVNALELEDSALYLCASSFPGSYEQYFGPGTRLTVT.

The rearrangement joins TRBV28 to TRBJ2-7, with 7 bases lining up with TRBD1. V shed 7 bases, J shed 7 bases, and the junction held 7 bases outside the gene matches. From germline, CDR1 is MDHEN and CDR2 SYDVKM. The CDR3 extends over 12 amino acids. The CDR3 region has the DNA TGTGCCAGCATCGAGGGGGCTGGGGAGCAGTACTTC. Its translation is CASIEGAGEQYF. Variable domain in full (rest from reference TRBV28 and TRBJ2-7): DVKVTQSSRYLVKRTGEKVFLECVQDMDHENMFWYRQDPGLGLRLIYFSYDVKMKEKGDIPEGYSVSREKKERFSLILESASTNQTSMYLCASIEGAGEQYFGPGTRLTVT.

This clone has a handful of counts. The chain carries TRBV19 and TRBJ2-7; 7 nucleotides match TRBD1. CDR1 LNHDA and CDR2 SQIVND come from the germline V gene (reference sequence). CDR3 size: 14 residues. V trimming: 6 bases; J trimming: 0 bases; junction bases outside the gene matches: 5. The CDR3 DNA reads TGTGCCAGTAGGGGGACAGCTAGCTCCTACGAGCAGTACTTC. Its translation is CASRGTASSYEQYF.

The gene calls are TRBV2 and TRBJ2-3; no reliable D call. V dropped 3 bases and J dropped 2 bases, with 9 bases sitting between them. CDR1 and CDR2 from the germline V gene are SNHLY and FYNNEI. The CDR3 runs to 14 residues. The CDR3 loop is CASSDSSNTDTQYF. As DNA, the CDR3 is TGTGCCAGCAGTGATAGCTCGAACACAGATACGCAGTATTTT.

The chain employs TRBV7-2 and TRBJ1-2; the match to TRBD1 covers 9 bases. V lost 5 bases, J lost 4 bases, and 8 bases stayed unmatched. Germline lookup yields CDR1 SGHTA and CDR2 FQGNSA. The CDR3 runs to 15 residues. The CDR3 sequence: CASSPGQGIPYGYTF. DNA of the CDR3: TGTGCCAGCAGCCCGGGACAGGGAATTCCCTATGGCTACACCTTC. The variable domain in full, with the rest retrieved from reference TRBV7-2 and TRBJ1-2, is GAGVSQSPSNKVTEKGKDVELRCDPISGHTALYWYRQSLGQGLEFLIYFQGNSAPDKSGLPSDRFSAERTGGSVSTLTIQRTQQEDSAVYLCASSPGQGIPYGYTFGSGTRLTVV.

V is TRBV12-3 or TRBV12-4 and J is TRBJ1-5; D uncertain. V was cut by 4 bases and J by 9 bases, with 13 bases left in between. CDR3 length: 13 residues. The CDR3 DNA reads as TGTGCCAGCAGTTATGACTTACAAGGGCCCCAGCATTTT. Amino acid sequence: CASSYDLQGPQHF.

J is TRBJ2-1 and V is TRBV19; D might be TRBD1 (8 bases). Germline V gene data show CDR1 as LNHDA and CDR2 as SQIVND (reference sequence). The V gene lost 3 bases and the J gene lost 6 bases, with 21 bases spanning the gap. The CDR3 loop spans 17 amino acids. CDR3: CASSILRDRGGFNEQFF. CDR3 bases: TGTGCCAGTAGTATCCTAAGAGACAGGGGAGGGTTCAATGAGCAGTTCTTC.

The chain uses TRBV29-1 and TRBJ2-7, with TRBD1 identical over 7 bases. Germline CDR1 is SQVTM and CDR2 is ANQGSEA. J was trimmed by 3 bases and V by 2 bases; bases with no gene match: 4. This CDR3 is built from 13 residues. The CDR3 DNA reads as TGCAGCGTTGAACGGGGACAGCACTACGAGCAGTACTTC. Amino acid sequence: CSVERGQHYEQYF.

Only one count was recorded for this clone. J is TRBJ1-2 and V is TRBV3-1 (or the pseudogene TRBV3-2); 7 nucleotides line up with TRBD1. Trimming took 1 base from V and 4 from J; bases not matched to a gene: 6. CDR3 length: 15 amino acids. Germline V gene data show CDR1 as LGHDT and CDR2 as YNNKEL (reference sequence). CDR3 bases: TGTGCCAGCAGCCAAGGAGGGGGCGCGGGCTATGGCTACACCTTC. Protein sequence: CASSQGGGAGYGYTF.

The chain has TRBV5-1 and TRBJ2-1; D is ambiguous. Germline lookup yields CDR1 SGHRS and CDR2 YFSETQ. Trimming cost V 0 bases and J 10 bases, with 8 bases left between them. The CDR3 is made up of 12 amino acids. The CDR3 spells CASSLAYGEQFF. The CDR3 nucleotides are TGCGCCAGCAGCTTGGCCTACGGGGAGCAGTTCTTC.

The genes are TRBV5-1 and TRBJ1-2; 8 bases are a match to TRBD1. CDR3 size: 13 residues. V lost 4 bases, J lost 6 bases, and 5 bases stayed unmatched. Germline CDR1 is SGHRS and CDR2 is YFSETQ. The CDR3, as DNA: TGCGCCAGCAGCCTGGCAGGGGGCAATGGCTACACCTTC. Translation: CASSLAGGNGYTF.

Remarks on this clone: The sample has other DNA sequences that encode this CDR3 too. The CDR3 is CASSLGTGRYEQYF. For the CDR3, the DNA is TGCGCCAGCAGCCTAGGGACAGGGAGGTACGAGCAGTACTTC. This chain uses TRBV5-1 with TRBJ2-7, with 9 bases fitting TRBD1. The germline V gene has CDR1 SGHRS and CDR2 YFSETQ. The CDR3 spans 14 residues. The V and J ends lost 4 bases and 4 bases, in that order; junction bases with no gene match: 6.

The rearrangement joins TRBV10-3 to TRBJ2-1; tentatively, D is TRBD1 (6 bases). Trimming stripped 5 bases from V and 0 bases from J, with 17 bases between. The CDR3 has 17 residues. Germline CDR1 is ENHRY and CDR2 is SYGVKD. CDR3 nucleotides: TGTGCCATCAGTATTGACAGGCCAAGAAGCTCCTACAATGAGCAGTTCTTC. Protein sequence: CAISIDRPRSSYNEQFF.

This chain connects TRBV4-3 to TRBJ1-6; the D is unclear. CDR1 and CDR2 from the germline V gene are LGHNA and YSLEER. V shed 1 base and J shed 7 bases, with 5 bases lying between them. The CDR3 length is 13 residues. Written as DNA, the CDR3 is TGCGCCAGCAGCCAAGGAGGGAATTCACCCCTCCACTTT. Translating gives CASSQGGNSPLHF.

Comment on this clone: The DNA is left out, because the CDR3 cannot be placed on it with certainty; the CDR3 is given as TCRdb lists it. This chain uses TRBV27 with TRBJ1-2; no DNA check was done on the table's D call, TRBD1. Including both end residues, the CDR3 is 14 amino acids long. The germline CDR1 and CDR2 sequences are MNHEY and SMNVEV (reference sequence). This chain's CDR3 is CASSSSTGEDGYTF.

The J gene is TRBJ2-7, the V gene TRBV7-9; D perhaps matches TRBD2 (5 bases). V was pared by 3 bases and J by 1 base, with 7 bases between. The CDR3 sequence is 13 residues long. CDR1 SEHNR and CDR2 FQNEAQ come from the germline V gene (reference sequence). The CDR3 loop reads CASSFGGSYEQYF. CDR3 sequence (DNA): TGTGCCAGCAGCTTTGGCGGGTCCTACGAGCAGTACTTC.

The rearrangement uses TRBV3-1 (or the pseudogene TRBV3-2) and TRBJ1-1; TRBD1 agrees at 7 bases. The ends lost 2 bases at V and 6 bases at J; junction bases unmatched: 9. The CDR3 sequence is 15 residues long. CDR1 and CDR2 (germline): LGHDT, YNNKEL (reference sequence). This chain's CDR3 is CASSQRQGVGAEAFF. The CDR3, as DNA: TGTGCCAGCAGCCAACGTCAGGGGGTAGGCGCTGAAGCTTTCTTT.

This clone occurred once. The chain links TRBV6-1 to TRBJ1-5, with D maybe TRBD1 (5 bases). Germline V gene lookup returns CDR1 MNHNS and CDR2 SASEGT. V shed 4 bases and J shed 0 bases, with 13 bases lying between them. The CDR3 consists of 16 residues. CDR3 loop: CASSAQGRVSNQPQHF. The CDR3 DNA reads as TGTGCCAGCAGTGCCCAGGGTCGGGTTAGCAATCAGCCCCAGCATTTT.

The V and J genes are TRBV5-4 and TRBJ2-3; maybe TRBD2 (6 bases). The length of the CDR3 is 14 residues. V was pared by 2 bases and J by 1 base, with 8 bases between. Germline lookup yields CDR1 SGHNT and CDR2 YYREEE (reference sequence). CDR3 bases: TGTGCCAGCAGCTTCGCTAGCGGCACAGATACGCAGTATTTT. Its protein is CASSFASGTDTQYF. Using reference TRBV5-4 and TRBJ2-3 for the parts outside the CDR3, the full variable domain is ETGVTQSPTHLIKTRGQQVTLRCSSQSGHNTVSWYQQALGQGPQFIFQYYREEENGRGNFPPRFSGLQFPNYSSELNVNALELDDSALYLCASSFASGTDTQYFGPGTRLTVL.

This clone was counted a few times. The DNA for the CDR3 is TGCGCCAGCAGCCAAGATACCGGGATCGACGAGCAGTACTTC. It translates to CASSQDTGIDEQYF. V gene TRBV4-1 combines with J gene TRBJ2-7; TRBD2 is a possible D gene (5 bases). The CDR3 spans 14 residues. The V end lost 0 bases, the J end lost 5 bases, and 11 bases lay between the germline ends. Germline V gene lookup returns CDR1 MGHRA and CDR2 YSYEKL.

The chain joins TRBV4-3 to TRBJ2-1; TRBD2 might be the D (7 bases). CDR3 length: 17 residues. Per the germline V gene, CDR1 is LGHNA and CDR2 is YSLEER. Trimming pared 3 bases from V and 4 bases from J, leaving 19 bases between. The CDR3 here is CASSQRRGAGAYNEQFF. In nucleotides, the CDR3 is TGCGCCAGCAGCCAGAGAAGGGGTGCGGGGGCATACAATGAGCAGTTCTTC.

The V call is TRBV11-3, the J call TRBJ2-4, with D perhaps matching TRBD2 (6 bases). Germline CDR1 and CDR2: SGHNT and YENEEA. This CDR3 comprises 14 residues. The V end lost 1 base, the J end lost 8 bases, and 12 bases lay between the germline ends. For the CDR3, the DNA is TGTGCCAGCAGCTTAGGGGGGGTCAATCACATTCAGTACTTC. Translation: CASSLGGVNHIQYF. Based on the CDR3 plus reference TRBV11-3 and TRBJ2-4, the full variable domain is EAGVVQSPRYKIIEKKQPVAFWCNPISGHNTLYWYLQNLGQGPELLIRYENEEAVDDSQLPKDRFSAERLKGVDSTLKIQPAELGDSAVYLCASSLGGVNHIQYFGAGTRLSVL.

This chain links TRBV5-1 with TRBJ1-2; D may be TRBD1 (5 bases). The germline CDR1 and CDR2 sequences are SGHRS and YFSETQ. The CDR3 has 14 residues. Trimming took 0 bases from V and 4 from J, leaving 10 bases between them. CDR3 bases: TGCGCCAGCAGCTTGGGTGACAGCCGCTATGGCTACACCTTC. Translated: CASSLGDSRYGYTF.

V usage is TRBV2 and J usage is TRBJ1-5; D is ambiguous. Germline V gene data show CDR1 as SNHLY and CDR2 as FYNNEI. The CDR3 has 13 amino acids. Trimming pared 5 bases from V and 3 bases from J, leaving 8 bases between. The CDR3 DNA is TGTGCCAGCAGTCGACTTACCAATCAGCCCCAGCATTTT. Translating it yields CASSRLTNQPQHF.